Following are 22 T cell receptor beta chains from one sample sequenced in a study of sequential checkpoint blockade in melanoma. Clones were sequenced by immunoSEQ multiplex PCR, and TCRdb holds only the in-frame ones, with some missing. The table records roughly 2,200 clones, 23% of them present only once. Treatment of the sample: randomized to nivolumab then ipilimumab (arm A) or the reverse (arm B). Sequencing used tumor tissue (inferred from file names), obtained from a patient given nivolumab and ipilimumab in sequence. The receptors were sampled from a human donor with melanoma.

Judged by abundance, this clone is medium-sized. V usage is TRBV11-3 and J usage is TRBJ2-7; 13 positions match TRBD2. This CDR3 has 18 amino acids. Germline V gene sequence: CDR1 SGHNT, CDR2 YENEEA. V was clipped by 4 bases and J by 5 bases; unmatched bases: 14. The CDR3 DNA reads TGTGCCAGCAGCTCGAGGACTAGCGGGAGCCATACTTTGAACGAGCAGTACTTC. This gives the protein CASSSRTSGSHTLNEQYF.

Only a few counts were recorded for this clone. This chain connects TRBV28 to TRBJ2-7; 7 bases map to TRBD1. The CDR3 length is 15 residues. V gave up 5 bases and J gave up 2 bases; unmatched junction bases: 9. The germline V gene has CDR1 MDHEN and CDR2 SYDVKM. CDR3 sequence (DNA): TGTGCCAGCAGTCGACCGGGACAGCTAACCTACGAGCAGTACTTC. It codes for CASSRPGQLTYEQYF.

The chain carries TRBV6-8 and TRBJ1-5; 9 bases agree with TRBD1. The CDR3 covers 16 residues. CDR1 and CDR2 (germline): MNHGY, SAAAGT. V lost 6 bases to trimming and J lost 4 bases; unmatched junction nucleotides: 10. The CDR3 loop reads CASSRGQGLGNQPQHF. The CDR3 DNA follows: TGTGCCAGCAGCCGCGGACAGGGGCTGGGGAATCAGCCCCAGCATTTT.

V usage is TRBV5-1 and J usage is TRBJ1-4, with TRBD1 matching 10 bases. The CDR3 extends over 18 amino acids. The ends lost 4 bases at V and 8 bases at J; junction bases unmatched: 17. CDR1 and CDR2 from the germline V gene are SGHRS and YFSETQ. CDR3 region: CASSRKTGGITTEEKLFF. In nucleotides, the CDR3 is TGCGCCAGCAGCCGAAAGACAGGGGGCATTACCACGGAGGAAAAACTGTTTTTT.

The V gene is TRBV16, the J gene TRBJ2-7; D not certain. Trimming cost V 2 bases and J 7 bases, with 6 bases left between them. The CDR3 extends over 11 amino acids. Germline V CDR1 and CDR2: KGHSY, FQNENV. The chain's CDR3 is CASSQVKEQYF. In DNA form, the CDR3 reads TGTGCCAGCAGCCAAGTAAAGGAGCAGTACTTC. Combining the CDR3 with reference TRBV16 and TRBJ2-7 gives the whole variable domain GEEVAQTPKHLVRGEGQKAKLYCAPIKGHSYVFWYQQVLKNEFKFLISFQNENVFDETGMPKERFSAKCLPNSPCSLEIQATKLEDSAVYFCASSQVKEQYFGPGTRLTVT.

The V and J genes are TRBV19 and TRBJ1-2; 10 bases align to TRBD1. The germline V gene has CDR1 LNHDA and CDR2 SQIVND (reference sequence). The CDR3 is 15 amino acids. V lost 5 bases and J lost 4; bases outside the gene matches: 7. CDR3 bases: TGTGCCAGTAGTCCCGGGACAGGGGACCTCTATGGCTACACCTTC. Protein sequence: CASSPGTGDLYGYTF.

This clone is labeled as medium-sized. The chain joins TRBV10-3 to TRBJ2-7, with D perhaps given as TRBD1 or TRBD2 (5 bases each). The germline CDR1 and CDR2 sequences are ENHRY and SYGVKD. This CDR3 is built from 19 residues. The germline V and J ends were trimmed by 0 bases and 1 base, with 22 bases remaining between them. Here the CDR3 reads CAISESVFRRGNGSYEQYF. For the CDR3, the DNA is TGTGCCATCAGTGAGTCCGTTTTTCGTCGGGGCAACGGGTCCTACGAGCAGTACTTC.

This sequence joins TRBV28 and TRBJ1-2, with D maybe TRBD1 (6 bases). The CDR3 sequence is 13 residues long. Germline V gene lookup returns CDR1 MDHEN and CDR2 SYDVKM. Between the trimmed V and J ends, which lost 7 bases and 4 bases, there was a span of 13 bases. The CDR3 loop is CASIPGGGYGYTF. The CDR3 nucleotides read TGTGCCAGCATACCCGGGGGCGGCTATGGCTACACCTTC.

This clone is deemed medium-sized. This chain uses TRBV11-3 with TRBJ2-4; 8 positions match TRBD1. Germline CDR1 SGHNT, CDR2 YENEEA. Unmatched junction bases numbered 14, after V lost 4 bases and J lost 0 bases. The CDR3 sequence is 19 residues long. The CDR3, as DNA: TGTGCCAGCAGCTCCGAGAACAGGGGGAGGAATGAAGCCAAAAACATTCAGTACTTC. Its protein is CASSSENRGRNEAKNIQYF. Filled out from reference TRBV11-3 and TRBJ2-4, the complete variable domain reads EAGVVQSPRYKIIEKKQPVAFWCNPISGHNTLYWYLQNLGQGPELLIRYENEEAVDDSQLPKDRFSAERLKGVDSTLKIQPAELGDSAVYLCASSSENRGRNEAKNIQYFGAGTRLSVL.

This clone was found a few times. The rearrangement uses TRBV28 and TRBJ1-3; the D is unclear. The CDR3 length is 13 residues. V was clipped by 7 bases and J by 7 bases, with 14 bases between them. In germline, CDR1 is MDHEN, CDR2 SYDVKM. CDR3 protein: CASTPGVFNTIYF. The CDR3 bases are TGTGCCAGCACCCCCGGTGTTTTCAACACCATATATTTT.

This clone ranks as medium-sized. V usage is TRBV11-3 and J usage is TRBJ2-1; the match to TRBD1 covers 11 bases. V lost 4 bases and J lost 6; bases outside the gene matches: 8. The CDR3 has 16 amino acids. Looked up from germline, CDR1 is SGHNT and CDR2 is YENEEA. CDR3 residues: CASSSTPGTGGNEQFF. CDR3 DNA: TGTGCCAGCAGCTCGACCCCCGGGACAGGGGGCAATGAGCAGTTCTTC.

The rearrangement joins TRBV25-1 to TRBJ2-1, with 10 bases identical to TRBD2. Per the germline V gene, CDR1 is MGHDK and CDR2 is SYGVNS. V lost 2 bases and J lost 6; bases outside the gene matches: 10. The CDR3 extends over 17 amino acids. The CDR3 DNA reads as TGTGCCAGCAGTGAACCTCTCCGACTAGCGGGTACCAATGAGCAGTTCTTC. Protein sequence: CASSEPLRLAGTNEQFF.

V and J are TRBV28 and TRBJ2-1, with 8 bases aligning to TRBD2. V lost 4 bases to trimming and J lost 8 bases; unmatched junction nucleotides: 10. The CDR3 contains 15 residues. Germline CDR1 MDHEN, CDR2 SYDVKM. This CDR3 is CASSSLAVGQDEQFF. Here the CDR3 DNA reads TGTGCCAGCAGTTCACTAGCGGTCGGGCAGGATGAGCAGTTCTTC.

In its sample, this clone was seen a few times. This chain links TRBV6-8 with TRBJ2-1; possibly TRBD1 or TRBD2 for D (5 bases each). The CDR3 loop spans 13 amino acids. V was clipped by 11 bases and J by 3 bases, with 14 bases between them. Germline V gene lookup returns CDR1 MNHGY and CDR2 SAAAGT. CDR3 DNA sequence: TGTGCCGGGGCGAGGGATCACTACAATGAGCAGTTCTTC. Translated, it gives CAGARDHYNEQFF.

There are a few counts of this clone. This sequence joins TRBV6-8 and TRBJ2-5; the D call may be TRBD1 or TRBD2 (7 bases each). CDR3 length equals 13 residues. Germline lookup yields CDR1 MNHGY and CDR2 SAAAGT. The V and J ends lost 10 bases and 5 bases respectively, with 17 bases between them. In nucleotides, the CDR3 is TGTGCCATCTCCCGACAGGGAGGGGAGACCCAGTACTTC. Amino acid sequence: CAISRQGGETQYF.

By share, this clone counts as medium-sized. This chain links TRBV11-3 with TRBJ2-5; D not certain. The CDR3 covers 14 residues. Germline V CDR1 and CDR2: SGHNT, YENEEA. The V and J ends lost 3 bases and 2 bases respectively, with 10 bases between them. The CDR3 loop reads CASSLAAVQETQYF. The CDR3 DNA sequence: TGTGCCAGCAGCTTGGCGGCGGTGCAAGAGACCCAGTACTTC.

The CDR3 loop is CASRPSSGSSNEQYF. The CDR3 DNA follows: TGTGCCAGCAGACCATCTAGCGGGAGCTCGAACGAGCAGTACTTC. The J gene is TRBJ2-7, the V gene TRBV6-8; 10 nucleotides align to TRBD2. The CDR3 length is 15 residues. The V gene's germline CDR1 is MNHGY and CDR2 SAAAGT. After removal of 6 bases from V and 5 bases from J, the junction contained 10 bases not matched to a gene.

By proportion, this clone is medium-sized. J is TRBJ2-2 and V is TRBV11-3; TRBD2 is a possible D gene (5 bases). Germline V lookup: CDR1 SGHNT, CDR2 YENEEA. Trimming stripped 4 bases from V and 5 bases from J, with 20 bases between. This CDR3 comprises 17 residues. The CDR3 bases are TGTGCCAGCAGCTCCCCTCTACGGGAAGTGAGGACCGGGGAGCTGTTTTTT. Translation: CASSSPLREVRTGELFF.

This clone turned up a few times. At one end the junction does not follow the germline gene, possibly because of a read error. This sequence joins TRBV28 and TRBJ2-3; TRBD1 agrees at 9 bases. The CDR3 is made up of 15 amino acids. Germline V gene data show CDR1 as MDHEN and CDR2 as SYDVKM. CDR3 in DNA: TGTGCTAGCAGCCTGGGACAGGGACACACAGATACGCAGTATTTT. It specifies CASSLGQGHTDTQYF.

There are a few counts of this clone. J is TRBJ2-7 and V is TRBV6-8, with TRBD2 matching over 9 bases. Trimming removed 7 bases from V and 7 bases from J; junction bases left unmatched: 11. The germline V gene has CDR1 MNHGY and CDR2 SAAAGT. The CDR3 extends over 14 amino acids. The CDR3 spells CASTSREGREEQYF. The CDR3 DNA is TGTGCCAGCACTTCGCGGGAGGGCCGAGAAGAGCAGTACTTC.

By frequency in the sample, this clone is medium-sized (0.01 to 0.1%). The rearrangement joins TRBV6-8 to TRBJ2-3; TRBD2 agrees at 7 bases. The CDR3 spans 14 residues. CDR1 and CDR2 from the germline V gene are MNHGY and SAAAGT. V lost 10 bases and J lost 0; bases outside the gene matches: 7. The CDR3 region is CATMTSLSTDTQYF. For the CDR3, the DNA is TGTGCCACCATGACTAGCCTGAGCACAGATACGCAGTATTTT.

This clone was detected a few times. The chain has TRBV28 and TRBJ1-5; 7 nucleotides align to TRBD1. Trimming took 6 bases from V and 3 from J; bases not matched to a gene: 8. The CDR3 loop spans 15 amino acids. Germline V gene data show CDR1 as MDHEN and CDR2 as SYDVKM. CDR3 nucleotide sequence: TGTGCCAGCAGCCCCCGGGACAGAGACAATCAGCCCCAGCATTTT. This codes for CASSPRDRDNQPQHF.